One and the same sample provided the 14 T cell receptor beta chains below, sequenced in a study of shared clonotypes between healthy human individuals. The data were produced by immunoSEQ multiplex PCR, yet TCRdb's version contains in-frame clones alone and is incomplete. Here the sample spans 1.6 million or so clones, 98% to 99% being singletons. Sequenced sample: naive CD4+ T cells sorted from blood. Subset: CD45RA+ positively selected. These receptor sequences come from a man aged 25 to 45 in good health.

The V call is TRBV27, the J call TRBJ2-1, with a tentative D call TRBD2 (5 bases). CDR3 length: 16 residues. Trimming removed 5 bases at V and 0 bases at J, with 14 bases between. Germline V lookup: CDR1 MNHEY, CDR2 SMNVEV (reference sequence). The CDR3: CASSLRTPSSYNEQFF. The DNA for the CDR3 is TGTGCCAGCAGTCTTCGGACTCCTAGCTCCTACAATGAGCAGTTCTTC.

The chain combines TRBV7-3 with TRBJ2-3; D not resolved. CDR3 size: 13 residues. V lost 5 bases to trimming and J lost 0 bases, with 6 bases between them. CDR1 is SGHTA and CDR2 is FQGTGA in the germline V gene. DNA of the CDR3: TGTGCCAGCAGCGAAGCAAGCACAGATACGCAGTATTTT. It specifies CASSEASTDTQYF.

The chain combines TRBV28 with TRBJ2-2; D gene ambiguous. This CDR3 region has 12 residues. From germline, CDR1 is MDHEN and CDR2 SYDVKM. V lost 4 bases and J 7 bases, leaving 7 bases between the germline ends. DNA of the CDR3: TGTGCCAGCAGTTCTGGGGACGGGGAGCTGTTTTTT. It is translated as CASSSGDGELFF.

Details on this clone: The sample has other DNA sequences that encode this CDR3 too. The V gene is TRBV11-2, the J gene TRBJ2-7, with D uncertain. This CDR3 has 14 amino acids. Germline V CDR1 and CDR2: SGHAT, FQNNGV. V shed 1 base and J shed 3 bases, with 10 bases lying between them. The CDR3 nucleotides are TGTGCCAGCAGCTTAGTATTGGGCAGCTACGAGCAGTACTTC. This codes for CASSLVLGSYEQYF.

This chain joins TRBV28 and TRBJ1-2; 9 bases agree with TRBD1. The length of the CDR3 is 14 residues. With V trimmed by 6 bases and J by 3 bases, 5 bases remained unmatched. Germline CDR1 MDHEN, CDR2 SYDVKM. The CDR3 is CASSQTGGDYGYTF. In DNA, the CDR3 is TGTGCCAGCAGCCAAACAGGGGGCGACTATGGCTACACCTTC.

This chain joins TRBV29-1 and TRBJ2-7, with 7 bases lining up with TRBD2. The CDR3 length is 14 residues. J was trimmed by 2 bases and V by 4 bases; bases with no gene match: 8. Germline CDR1 and CDR2: SQVTM and ANQGSEA. Here the CDR3 reads CSVVPLAETYEQYF. In nucleotides, the CDR3 is TGCAGCGTTGTCCCCCTAGCGGAAACCTACGAGCAGTACTTC.

V gene TRBV10-3 combines with J gene TRBJ2-7; D may be TRBD1 (6 bases). The CDR3 has 14 residues. Trimming took off 1 base at V and 6 bases at J, with 13 bases between the two ends. Germline V gene data show CDR1 as ENHRY and CDR2 as SYGVKD. The DNA for the CDR3 is TGTGCCATCAGTGAGTTTCGGGACACCGTCGAGCAGTACTTC. Translated: CAISEFRDTVEQYF.

This chain links TRBV5-4 with TRBJ2-1, with 10 bases matching TRBD2. This CDR3 is built from 14 residues. With V trimmed by 3 bases and J by 9 bases, 6 bases remained unmatched. CDR1 is SGHNT and CDR2 is YYREEE in the germline V gene (reference sequence). CDR3 coding DNA: TGTGCCAGCAGCTGGGGGACTAGCGAGGGTGAGCAGTTCTTC. Its translation: CASSWGTSEGEQFF.

This clone is a singleton in its sample. The genes are TRBV4-3 and TRBJ1-1, with no clear D. The CDR3 runs 17 residues. Germline CDR1 is LGHNA and CDR2 is YSLEER. Deletions cut 1 base from V and 1 base from J, with 16 bases between. This CDR3 is CASSQGADRARNTEAFF. Here the CDR3 DNA reads TGCGCCAGCAGCCAAGGTGCGGACCGCGCCCGGAACACTGAAGCTTTCTTT.

This sequence joins TRBV28 and TRBJ2-1; D gene unclear. Trimming pared 8 bases from V and 2 bases from J, leaving 7 bases between. Germline V gene data show CDR1 as MDHEN and CDR2 as SYDVKM. The CDR3 sequence is 12 residues long. The CDR3 DNA reads TGTGCCAGCGGCGGAACCTACAATGAGCAGTTCTTC. Amino acid sequence: CASGGTYNEQFF.

V is TRBV18 and J is TRBJ2-7; D is unresolved. V gave up 6 bases and J gave up 5 bases, with 17 bases separating them. CDR1 KGHSH and CDR2 LQKENI come from the germline V gene. The CDR3 runs 14 residues. The CDR3 DNA is TGTGCCAGCTCCCCCTTAGGAGCTCTCGACGAGCAGTACTTC. This gives the protein CASSPLGALDEQYF. The whole variable domain, remainder taken from reference TRBV18 and TRBJ2-7, is NAGVMQNPRHLVRRRGQEARLRCSPMKGHSHVYWYRQLPEEGLKFMVYLQKENIIDESGMPKERFSAEFPKEGPSILRIQQVVRGDSAAYFCASSPLGALDEQYFGPGTRLTVT.

This sequence joins TRBV5-1 and TRBJ2-7; 8 positions match TRBD1. The ends lost 2 bases at V and 2 bases at J; junction bases unmatched: 6. Germline CDR1 reads SGHRS; CDR2 reads YFSETQ. The CDR3 loop spans 15 amino acids. The CDR3 sequence is CASSLNTGGPYEQYF. The CDR3 coding sequence is TGCGCCAGCAGCTTAAACACAGGGGGTCCCTACGAGCAGTACTTC.

The V call is TRBV18, the J call TRBJ2-7; 9 bases line up with TRBD1. Germline V gene sequence: CDR1 KGHSH, CDR2 LQKENI. This CDR3 spans 14 amino acids. Trimming took 3 bases from V and 9 from J; bases not matched to a gene: 9. The CDR3 bases are TGTGCCAGCTCACCCCCGGGACAGGGTCGGTGGCAGTACTTC. This translates into CASSPPGQGRWQYF.

Here the CDR3 reads CASSPTPPGQGADEQFF. CDR3 sequence (DNA): TGTGCCAGCAGCCCTACCCCTCCGGGACAGGGGGCGGATGAGCAGTTCTTC. The chain combines TRBV7-9 with TRBJ2-1; TRBD1 matches 12 bases. The CDR3 totals 17 residues. The V gene's germline CDR1 is SEHNR and CDR2 FQNEAQ (reference sequence). Trimming took 5 bases from V and 8 from J; bases not matched to a gene: 13.